Each of the 27 T cell receptor beta chains below was sequenced from the same sample in a study of cytomegalovirus exposure and HLA in healthy donors. Amplification used 60 Vbeta primers and 13 Jbeta primers. The assay was immunoSEQ multiplex PCR, and TCRdb's table has in-frame clones only and misses some. The sample lists some 160,000 clones; about three quarters were seen once. The sequencing input was PBMCs. Receptors were obtained from a woman in her 40s in good health and CMV-seronegative.

The chain joins TRBV2 to TRBJ2-7, with a tentative D call TRBD2 (6 bases). V gave up 8 bases and J gave up 4 bases, with 12 bases separating them. Germline V gives CDR1 SNHLY, CDR2 FYNNEI. CDR3 length: 12 amino acids. The CDR3 region is CASAGSGYEQYF. CDR3 DNA: TGTGCCAGCGCGGGTAGCGGTTACGAGCAGTACTTC.

This chain uses TRBV19 with TRBJ1-1; D is unresolved. The V end was cut by 3 bases, the J end by 4 bases, with 12 bases between. This CDR3 has 14 amino acids. From germline, CDR1 is LNHDA and CDR2 SQIVND (reference sequence). The CDR3 reads CASSIGVGRTEAFF. The CDR3 DNA follows: TGTGCCAGTAGTATCGGGGTGGGTCGCACTGAAGCTTTCTTT.

This clone was seen more than once but under ten times. The genes are TRBV18 and TRBJ2-6; the D is unclear. V lost 1 base and J 0 bases, leaving 7 bases between the germline ends. The CDR3 contains 16 residues. Germline V gene sequence: CDR1 KGHSH, CDR2 LQKENI. CDR3 sequence: CASSPRSDSGANVLTF. CDR3 nucleotide sequence: TGTGCCAGCTCACCACGGTCAGACTCTGGGGCCAACGTCCTGACTTTC.

The V call is TRBV18, the J call TRBJ2-7; 7 nucleotides agree with TRBD1. This CDR3 is 15 amino acids long. Per the germline V gene, CDR1 is KGHSH and CDR2 is LQKENI. V was pared by 3 bases and J by 4 bases, with 9 bases of the junction left unmatched. Written as DNA, the CDR3 is TGTGCCAGCTCACCCCGACAGGGTGTGGAATACGAGCAGTACTTC. This encodes CASSPRQGVEYEQYF.

The J gene is TRBJ2-1, the V gene TRBV5-1; 14 positions agree with TRBD2. The trim removed 9 bases at V and 5 bases at J, leaving 7 bases unmatched. Looked up from germline, CDR1 is SGHRS and CDR2 is YFSETQ. This CDR3 is 15 amino acids long. The DNA of the CDR3 is TGCGCCATTTCGACGGGACTAGCGGGAGACAATGAGCAGTTCTTC. It yields the protein CAISTGLAGDNEQFF.

CDR3 amino acids: CASSEDRGIHRTDTQYF. The CDR3, as DNA: TGTGCCAGCAGTGAAGACAGGGGGATCCACCGCACAGATACGCAGTATTTT. This chain uses TRBV6-1 with TRBJ2-3; 8 nucleotides line up with TRBD1. CDR3 length: 17 amino acids. The ends lost 1 base at V and 1 base at J; junction bases unmatched: 7. Germline V gene sequence: CDR1 MNHNS, CDR2 SASEGT.

The table lists this clone with a count of one. This chain uses TRBV6-1 with TRBJ1-4; D may be TRBD1 (6 bases). The CDR3 consists of 19 residues. Trimming removed 2 bases from V and 0 bases from J, with 19 bases in between. The germline V gene has CDR1 MNHNS and CDR2 SASEGT. The chain's CDR3 is CASSESGFRGWATNEKLFF. Written as DNA, the CDR3 is TGTGCCAGCAGTGAATCAGGTTTCAGGGGTTGGGCAACTAATGAAAAACTGTTTTTT.

This chain uses TRBV25-1 with TRBJ2-3, with D maybe TRBD2 (6 bases). Germline CDR1 is MGHDK and CDR2 is SYGVNS. The V end lost 2 bases, the J end lost 4 bases, and 13 bases lay between the germline ends. The CDR3 has 15 amino acids. Here the CDR3 DNA reads TGTGCCAGCAGTGAAACCCGACTAGTCTCAGATACGCAGTATTTT. Amino acids: CASSETRLVSDTQYF.

This clone appeared a few times. J is TRBJ1-1 and V is TRBV6-5; TRBD1 might be the D (6 bases). V shed 3 bases and J shed 2 bases, with 13 bases lying between them. The CDR3 extends over 15 amino acids. Germline CDR1 and CDR2: MNHEY and SVGAGI. Written as DNA, the CDR3 is TGTGCCAGCAGTTATACAGGGATGATAAACACTGAAGCTTTCTTT. Amino acids: CASSYTGMINTEAFF.

This CDR3 is CASSSGQGRELFF. The CDR3 DNA follows: TGTGCCAGTAGTTCGGGACAGGGAAGGGAGCTGTTTTTT. The chain joins TRBV19 to TRBJ2-2, with 9 nucleotides matching TRBD1. With V trimmed by 5 bases and J by 9 bases, 4 bases remained unmatched. Looked up from germline, CDR1 is LNHDA and CDR2 is SQIVND (reference sequence). This CDR3 region has 13 residues.

The chain carries TRBV9 and TRBJ2-1, with 9 nucleotides matching TRBD1. The CDR3 has 15 amino acids. Losses at the gene ends were 3 bases for V and 1 base for J; bases not matched to a gene: 2. Germline V gives CDR1 SGDLS, CDR2 YYNGEE. The CDR3 region has the DNA TGTGCCAGCAGCGCGGGGACAGGGTCCTACAATGAGCAGTTCTTC. Amino acids: CASSAGTGSYNEQFF.

The chain combines TRBV25-1 with TRBJ2-5, with TRBD2 matching 11 bases. The CDR3 runs 17 residues. Germline CDR1 MGHDK, CDR2 SYGVNS. Trimming removed 6 bases from V and 0 bases from J; junction bases left unmatched: 9. The CDR3 loop is CASSPRASGGYQETQYF. CDR3 sequence (DNA): TGTGCCAGCAGCCCCCGGGCTAGCGGGGGGTACCAAGAGACCCAGTACTTC.

V gene TRBV28 combines with J gene TRBJ2-2; D is perhaps TRBD1 (6 bases). Germline CDR1 and CDR2: MDHEN and SYDVKM. There are 17 residues in the CDR3. V lost 3 bases to trimming and J lost 2 bases, with 16 bases between them. CDR3 loop: CASSFIGAGVNTGELFF. The CDR3 DNA sequence: TGTGCCAGCAGTTTTATAGGGGCAGGGGTTAACACCGGGGAGCTGTTTTTT.

The chain uses TRBV6-1 and TRBJ1-2; 7 nucleotides agree with TRBD1. Germline V lookup: CDR1 MNHNS, CDR2 SASEGT. J gave up 0 bases and V 11 bases, and 12 bases lay outside the gene matches. The CDR3 totals 15 residues. The CDR3 nucleotides read TGTGCCGTCCGGGGCGACAGGGCTCCTAACTATGGCTACACCTTC. It yields the protein CAVRGDRAPNYGYTF.

This chain connects TRBV7-8 to TRBJ2-7; 10 bases map to TRBD1. The CDR3 length is 15 residues. CDR1 and CDR2 from the germline V gene are SGHVS and FQNEAQ. Trimming at V came to 4 bases and at J to 7 bases, leaving 10 bases not matched to a gene. CDR3 residues: CASSSRDRGRGEQYF. The CDR3 DNA reads as TGTGCCAGCAGCTCCCGGGACAGGGGACGGGGTGAGCAGTACTTC.

This chain joins TRBV6-5 and TRBJ1-1, with TRBD1 as a possible D gene (6 bases). This CDR3 has 16 residues. Germline-derived CDR1 and CDR2 are MNHEY and SVGAGI. V shed 2 bases and J shed 5 bases, with 18 bases lying between them. CDR3 nucleotides: TGTGCCAGCAGTTACCTCGGGGGGGCCGGCCGGACTGAAGCTTTCTTT. It specifies CASSYLGGAGRTEAFF.

This clone has more than one count but fewer than ten. This sequence joins TRBV6-1 and TRBJ1-2, with 7 bases lining up with TRBD1. There are 13 residues in the CDR3. Germline loops: CDR1 MNHNS, CDR2 SASEGT. V lost 3 bases to trimming and J lost 8 bases; unmatched junction nucleotides: 6. The CDR3 loop reads CASSDRDSGGYTF. CDR3 in DNA: TGTGCCAGCAGTGACCGGGACAGTGGCGGCTACACCTTC.

This clone has only a few counts. The chain is built from TRBV14 and TRBJ1-2, with 7 nucleotides matching TRBD1. The germline gives CDR1 SGHDN, CDR2 FVKESK. This CDR3 region has 14 residues. The junction had 7 bases not matched to a gene; V was cut back by 2 bases and J by 7 bases. The CDR3 loop reads CASSQFLTGSGYTF. The DNA for the CDR3 is TGTGCCAGCAGCCAATTTCTGACAGGGAGTGGCTACACCTTC.

This chain links TRBV7-2 with TRBJ1-2; 8 positions match TRBD1. The V and J ends lost 1 base and 4 bases, in that order; junction bases with no gene match: 5. CDR1 is SGHTA and CDR2 is FQGNSA in the germline V gene. The length of the CDR3 is 15 residues. DNA of the CDR3: TGTGCCAGCAGCTTAGACGGACAGGGCGGCTATGGCTACACCTTC. Its protein is CASSLDGQGGYGYTF.

This rearrangement joins TRBV19 to TRBJ1-3, with 7 bases fitting TRBD1. Germline assignment: CDR1 LNHDA and CDR2 SQIVND (reference sequence). V was pared by 10 bases and J by 0 bases, with 9 bases of the junction left unmatched. The CDR3 is 15 residues long. The CDR3 reads CATADRAHSGNTIYF. DNA of the CDR3: TGTGCCACCGCAGACAGGGCACACTCTGGAAACACCATATATTTT.

The chain has TRBV6-6 and TRBJ2-5; possibly TRBD2 for D (5 bases). V lost 11 bases and J 5 bases, leaving 24 bases between the germline ends. In germline, CDR1 is MNHNY, CDR2 SVGAGI (reference sequence). The CDR3 spans 15 residues. This chain's CDR3 is CASSSPGSNGETQYF. CDR3 sequence (DNA): TGTGCCTCCTCTTCACCGGGATCAAATGGGGAGACCCAGTACTTC.

The chain recombines TRBV27 with TRBJ1-2; TRBD1 is a possible D gene (6 bases). CDR3 length: 13 amino acids. The V gene's germline CDR1 is MNHEY and CDR2 SMNVEV (reference sequence). V was pared by 3 bases and J by 4 bases, with 9 bases between. CDR3 sequence (DNA): TGTGCCAGCAGTTTTGACAGGTTCTATGGCTACACCTTC. Translated: CASSFDRFYGYTF.

The J gene is TRBJ2-1, the V gene TRBV9; a possible D gene is TRBD2 (6 bases). The germline V gene encodes CDR1 SGDLS and CDR2 YYNGEE. V lost 3 bases and J 8 bases, leaving 18 bases between the germline ends. The CDR3 totals 15 residues. The CDR3 sequence: CASSALSGVWDEQFF. The CDR3 DNA reads as TGTGCCAGCAGCGCTCTATCGGGAGTTTGGGATGAGCAGTTCTTC.

The chain carries TRBV7-9 and TRBJ1-3; D perhaps matches TRBD1 (5 bases). This CDR3 contains 16 residues. Trimming stripped 6 bases from V and 0 bases from J, with 15 bases between. CDR1 is SEHNR, CDR2 FQNEAQ, per germline (reference sequence). This CDR3 reads CASRPLGLNSGNTIYF. The CDR3 region has the DNA TGTGCCAGCAGACCCCTGGGGCTTAACTCTGGAAACACCATATATTTT. The complete variable domain, with remaining parts taken from reference TRBV7-9 and TRBJ1-3, reads DTGVSQNPRHKITKRGQNVTFRCDPISEHNRLYWYRQTLGQGPEFLTYFQNEAQLEKSRLLSDRFSAERPKGSFSTLEIQRTEQGDSAMYLCASRPLGLNSGNTIYFGEGSWLTVV.

The chain employs TRBV5-3 and TRBJ1-3; a weak D match, TRBD1 (6 bases). TRBV5-3 is known as an ORF, though its function is uncertain. Trimming took off 4 bases at V and 7 bases at J, with 18 bases between the two ends. This CDR3 contains 15 residues. The CDR3, as DNA: TGTGCCAGAAGCGCAACAGGGTCCCTTGGGAACACCATATATTTT. This gives the protein CARSATGSLGNTIYF.

The chain employs TRBV28 and TRBJ1-2; D is undetermined. The germline gives CDR1 MDHEN, CDR2 SYDVKM. This CDR3 is built from 12 residues. The V gene lost 3 bases and the J gene lost 6 bases, with 8 bases spanning the gap. The CDR3 loop is CASSFAGNGYTF. The CDR3 nucleotides are TGTGCCAGCAGTTTCGCGGGGAATGGCTACACCTTC.

The chain carries TRBV27 and TRBJ2-1, with 7 bases aligning to TRBD1. The CDR3 extends over 15 amino acids. After removal of 3 bases from V and 3 bases from J, the junction contained 5 bases not matched to a gene. Per germline, CDR1 MNHEY and CDR2 SMNVEV (reference sequence). The CDR3, as DNA: TGTGCCAGCAGTTTCGGGACAGTCCTCTACAATGAGCAGTTCTTC. Protein sequence: CASSFGTVLYNEQFF.